This is a list of T cell receptor beta chains from one sample in a study of T cell responses to AZD1222 COVID-19 vaccine. The data were produced by immunoSEQ multiplex PCR, yet TCRdb's version contains in-frame clones alone and is incomplete. The sample carries 130,000 to 150,000 clones, 86% recorded once. The source was peripheral blood, collected 28 days after the second AZD1222 dose. These receptor sequences come from an adult who received the AZD1222 COVID-19 vaccine. The CDR3 runs from the conserved cysteine through the conserved F or W. Each record gives: CDR3 DNA, CDR3 protein, J gene, clone size, D gene, V gene, CDR3 length. The D gene is left open where the match is weak. Expanded clones are given a class, and other clones once, few, many or no size at all.

TGTGCCAGCAGCTTGGAAGGCTATAGCAATCAGCCCCAGCATTTT,CASSLEGYSNQPQHF,TRBJ1-5,.,.,TRBV5-6,15
TGTGCCAGCAGCTTAGACGCGGGACCACAAGAGACCCAGTACTTC,CASSLDAGPQETQYF,TRBJ2-5,.,.,TRBV7-9,15
TGTGCCAGCAGCCCCTGGGCGGCTAGCCGCTACAATGAGCAGTTCTTC,CASSPWAASRYNEQFF,TRBJ2-1,.,.,TRBV4-2,16
TGCGCCAGCAGCTTGGATGCGGGTGGAGACACCGGGGAGCTGTTTTTT,CASSLDAGGDTGELFF,TRBJ2-2,.,.,TRBV5-1,16
TGTGCCAGCAGTGACTCCGAGCGGACCTTCACAGATACGCAGTATTTT,CASSDSERTFTDTQYF,TRBJ2-3,.,.,TRBV6-4,16
TGTGCCAGCAGGGGCGGACGGTCAACTAATGAAAAACTGTTTTTT,CASRGGRSTNEKLFF,TRBJ1-4,.,.,TRBV2,15
TGTGCCAGCAGCTATGAGGCGGGGAGCTCCTACGAGCAGTACTTC,CASSYEAGSSYEQYF,TRBJ2-7,.,.,TRBV7-9,15
TGCGCCAGCAGCCAAGGTTCACAGGGGATGGTCTACGAGCAGTACTTC,CASSQGSQGMVYEQYF,TRBJ2-7,.,TRBD1,TRBV4-1,16
TGTGCCAGCTCCCTCACTCCAGCGGGGCTGGTTAGCGAGCAGTACTTC,CASSLTPAGLVSEQYF,TRBJ2-7,.,TRBD2,TRBV18,16
TGTGCCAGCAGCATAGCGGGAGGCTCCTACAATGAGCAGTTCTTC,CASSIAGGSYNEQFF,TRBJ2-1,.,TRBD2,TRBV2,15
TGTGCCACCAGGAGACTAGCGGGAGGGCCTGAGGAGGCCGGGGAGCTGTTTTTT,CATRRLAGGPEEAGELFF,TRBJ2-2,.,TRBD2,TRBV24-1,18
TGCGCCAGCAGCTCAGGACAGGCGGTCGAAAAACTGTTTTTT,CASSSGQAVEKLFF,TRBJ1-4,.,TRBD1,TRBV5-1,14
TGTGCCAGCAGTTACGGAGCTCCCTACGAGCAGTACTTC,CASSYGAPYEQYF,TRBJ2-7,.,.,TRBV6-5,13
TGTGCCACCACACGACAGGGGGTCAATGAGCAGTTCTTC,CATTRQGVNEQFF,TRBJ2-1,.,TRBD1,TRBV6-5,13
TGTGCCAGCAGCTTGTGGGGACAAGTGGCCTACGAGCAGTACTTC,CASSLWGQVAYEQYF,TRBJ2-7,.,.,TRBV5-6,15
TGTGCCAGCTCACCGACTCCCGGCGGTGGGGTGGCTGGAAACACCATATATTTT,CASSPTPGGGVAGNTIYF,TRBJ1-3,.,.,TRBV18,18
TGTGCCAGCAGTTACTGGGGACTAGCGGCTGGGGATGAGCAGTTCTTC,CASSYWGLAAGDEQFF,TRBJ2-1,once,TRBD2,TRBV6-6,16
TGTGCCAGCAGATCAGTGGCCCCGTGGGGCACAGATACGCAGTATTTT,CASRSVAPWGTDTQYF,TRBJ2-3,.,.,TRBV5-6,16
TGCGCCAGCACCCCCGAATCCCAAGAGACCCAGTACTTC,CASTPESQETQYF,TRBJ2-5,.,.,TRBV4-1,13
TGCGCCAGCAGAGAAAGCTCCTATAATTCACCCCTCCACTTT,CASRESSYNSPLHF,TRBJ1-6,.,.,TRBV10-2,14
TGTGCCAGTACCCTGGGGACAAGTACCTATGGCTACACCTTC,CASTLGTSTYGYTF,TRBJ1-2,few,.,TRBV6-5,14
TGTGCTAGTGGTTTGGACGGAACCTATGGCTACACCTTC,CASGLDGTYGYTF,TRBJ1-2,once,.,TRBV12-5,13
TGTGCCAGCAGTTCCATGACAGGGGGCGGCACTGAAGCTTTCTTT,CASSSMTGGGTEAFF,TRBJ1-1,once,TRBD1,TRBV6-5,15
TGTGCCAGCAGCTTAACCCCAGGGGGGGATTACTATAATTCACCCCTCCACTTT,CASSLTPGGDYYNSPLHF,TRBJ1-6,.,TRBD1,TRBV7-8,18
TGTGCCAGCAGCCCCGAAATGGGGGGGACTACAGGGGGCGCGGACTATGGCTACACCTTC,CASSPEMGGTTGGADYGYTF,TRBJ1-2,.,.,TRBV21-1,20
TGTGCCAGCAGCTTATGGGAACAGGGGACCTACAATGAGCAGTTCTTC,CASSLWEQGTYNEQFF,TRBJ2-1,.,TRBD1,TRBV7-9,16
TGTGCCTGGAAGGGGCCCCTGAACACTGAAGCTTTCTTT,CAWKGPLNTEAFF,TRBJ1-1,.,.,TRBV30,13
TGTGCCAGCAGCCTGGGACAGGGGGCCTACACTGAAGCTTTCTTT,CASSLGQGAYTEAFF,TRBJ1-1,.,TRBD1,TRBV3-1/TRBV3-2,15